One sample yielded the 10 T cell receptor beta chains listed below, sequenced in a study of blood T cell repertoires in COVID-19. Assay used: immunoSEQ multiplex PCR; TCRdb lists only in-frame clones, some missing. The sample holds around 16,000 clones; approximately 85% are singletons and the top ten take about a third. The sequenced material came from peripheral blood. The receptors here all came from a man aged 65-85 years in a cohort sampled during active COVID-19.

This chain joins TRBV19 and TRBJ1-1; no clear D. V lost 5 bases and J lost 1, with 8 bases in between. Germline V lookup: CDR1 LNHDA, CDR2 SQIVND (reference sequence). This CDR3 region has 13 residues. CDR3 sequence: CASSVQENTEAFF. The CDR3 bases are TGTGCCAGTAGTGTCCAGGAGAACACTGAAGCTTTCTTT.

The CDR3 loop reads CASSPQFQGAGANVLTF. The CDR3, as DNA: TGTGCCAGCAGCCCCCAATTCCAGGGGGCTGGGGCCAACGTCCTGACTTTC. The chain joins TRBV7-2 to TRBJ2-6; 7 bases are shared with TRBD1. Germline-derived CDR1 and CDR2 are SGHTA and FQGNSA. The CDR3 covers 17 residues. The J segment lost 2 bases and the V segment lost 5 bases, leaving 9 bases of the junction unmatched.

The chain is built from TRBV30 and TRBJ1-2; D unclear. This CDR3 has 14 amino acids. V was trimmed by 0 bases and J by 2 bases, leaving 10 bases between them. CDR1 is GTSNPN and CDR2 is SVGIG in the germline V gene (reference sequence). The CDR3: CAWSVEGINYGYTF. The CDR3, as DNA: TGTGCCTGGAGTGTAGAGGGTATCAACTATGGCTACACCTTC.

The rearrangement links TRBV3-1 (or the pseudogene TRBV3-2) to TRBJ2-2, with 8 bases that match TRBD1. The V segment lost 7 bases and the J segment 4 bases; nucleotides outside the gene matches: 8. The germline V gene has CDR1 LGHDT and CDR2 YNNKEL (reference sequence). The CDR3 is made up of 15 amino acids. CDR3 residues: CASTPRDRGTGELFF. Written as DNA, the CDR3 is TGTGCCAGCACCCCCAGAGACAGGGGCACCGGGGAGCTGTTTTTT.

The rearrangement joins TRBV6-1 to TRBJ2-1, with D possibly TRBD2 on 6 matching bases. V was clipped by 6 bases and J by 6 bases, with 15 bases between them. Germline values: CDR1 MNHNS, CDR2 SASEGT. CDR3 length: 14 amino acids. The CDR3 bases are TGTGCCAGCAGCCACCGGAGTAGCGGCAATGAGCAGTTCTTC. Translation gives CASSHRSSGNEQFF.

The chain is built from TRBV4-3 and TRBJ2-5; perhaps TRBD2 as D (7 bases). V was pared by 1 base and J by 5 bases, with 20 bases between. Per the germline V gene, CDR1 is LGHNA and CDR2 is YSLEER. The CDR3 length is 17 residues. The CDR3 loop reads CASSQVPTGGGGETQYF. The CDR3 region has the DNA TGCGCCAGCAGCCAAGTTCCAACGGGGGGCGGCGGGGAGACCCAGTACTTC.

In this sample, this clone turned up once. CDR3 residues: CASSQEPRAYGYTF. CDR3 bases: TGTGCCAGCAGCCAAGAACCCAGGGCCTATGGCTACACCTTC. The gene calls are TRBV14 and TRBJ1-2; the D gene is possibly TRBD1 (5 bases). Germline loops: CDR1 SGHDN, CDR2 FVKESK. V lost 0 bases and J lost 4, with 9 bases in between. The CDR3 sequence is 14 residues long.

The CDR3 spells CASSERGFGNTIYF. In DNA form, the CDR3 reads TGCGCCAGCAGCGAGAGGGGGTTCGGAAACACCATATATTTT. The rearrangement links TRBV5-1 to TRBJ1-3, with D possibly TRBD1 on 6 matching bases. The germline V gene encodes CDR1 SGHRS and CDR2 YFSETQ. V was clipped by 4 bases and J by 4 bases, with 12 bases between them. The CDR3 covers 14 residues.

This clone was detected only a few times. This sequence joins TRBV6-5 and TRBJ2-3; a possible D gene is TRBD1 (5 bases). CDR1 is MNHEY, CDR2 SVGAGI, per germline. The ends were cut back, 5 bases at V and 4 bases at J, with 13 bases in the middle. The CDR3 covers 14 residues. CDR3 nucleotides: TGTGCCAGCAGTACCCCGTTGGGGCCAGATACGCAGTATTTT. Amino acid sequence: CASSTPLGPDTQYF.

The rearrangement links TRBV4-1 to TRBJ2-2; TRBD2 matches at 11 bases. The J segment lost 4 bases and the V segment lost 4 bases, leaving 11 bases of the junction unmatched. The germline V gene encodes CDR1 MGHRA and CDR2 YSYEKL. The CDR3 is 18 amino acids. The CDR3 region is CASSRGVSGRARTGELFF. As DNA, the CDR3 is TGCGCCAGCAGCCGGGGGGTTAGCGGGAGGGCCCGCACCGGGGAGCTGTTTTTT.